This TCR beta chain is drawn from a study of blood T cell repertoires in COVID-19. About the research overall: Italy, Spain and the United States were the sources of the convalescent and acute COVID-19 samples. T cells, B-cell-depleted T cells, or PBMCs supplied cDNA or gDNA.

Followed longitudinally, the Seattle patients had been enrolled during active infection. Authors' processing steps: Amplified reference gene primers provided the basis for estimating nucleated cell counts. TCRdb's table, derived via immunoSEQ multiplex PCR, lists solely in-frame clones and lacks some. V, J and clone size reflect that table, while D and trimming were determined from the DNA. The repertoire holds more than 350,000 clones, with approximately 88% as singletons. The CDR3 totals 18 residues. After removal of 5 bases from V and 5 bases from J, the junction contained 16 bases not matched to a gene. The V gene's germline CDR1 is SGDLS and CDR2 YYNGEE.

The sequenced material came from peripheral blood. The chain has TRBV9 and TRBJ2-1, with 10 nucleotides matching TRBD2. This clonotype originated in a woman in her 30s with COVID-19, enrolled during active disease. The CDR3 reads CASSLPLASGGLHNEQFF. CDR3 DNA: TGTGCCAGCAGTCTCCCTTTGGCTAGCGGGGGACTACACAATGAGCAGTTCTTC.